This T cell receptor (beta chain) emerged from a study of shared clonotypes between healthy human individuals. Study details: Three CD4 naive, three CD4 memory, two CD8 naive and one CD8 memory plate were used per donor.

The germline gives CDR1 MNHNS, CDR2 SASEGT. V gave up 9 bases and J gave up 2 bases, with 8 bases separating them. CDR3 size: 12 residues. Assay: immunoSEQ multiplex PCR; the TCRdb copy retains only in-frame clones and omits some. Among about 2 million clones listed, roughly 94% were seen once. In regard to this clone: What it recognizes is unknown.

The study's findings and limits: Deeper or shallower sequencing was expected to change how clonotypes are shared among donors. As a rule, naive subsets had a larger estimated richness than memory subsets.

The sample comprised naive CD4+ T cells sorted from blood. This sample's subset: CD45RA+ positively selected. The TCR was taken from a man aged 18 to 30 in good health. The chain recombines TRBV6-1 with TRBJ1-5; D gene ambiguous. CDR3: CASRVGNQPQHF. CDR3 nucleotide sequence: TGTGCCAGTCGGGTGGGCAATCAGCCCCAGCATTTT.